This record covers a single T cell receptor beta chain. The source of the sample is a study of blood T cell repertoires in COVID-19. This CDR3 is 12 amino acids long. Germline assignment: CDR1 SGHRS and CDR2 YFSETQ. The junction had 4 bases not matched to a gene; V was cut back by 0 bases and J by 13 bases. Source study methods: Reference gene primer amplification gave estimated nucleated cell counts. Using immunoSEQ multiplex PCR, the repertoire was profiled, and TCRdb retains in-frame clones only, with some absent. V and J calls and clone size are as listed in that table; D and trimming were resolved from the DNA. Here the sample spans about 240,000 clones, about 89% being singletons.

Sequencing used PBMCs or T cells enriched from blood (not recorded which). This TCR came from a woman aged 30 to 39 who had recovered from COVID-19. J is TRBJ2-7 and V is TRBV5-1, with 10 bases lining up with TRBD2. The CDR3 sequence: CASSLEREGHYF. The CDR3 DNA reads TGCGCCAGCAGCTTGGAGCGGGAGGGCCATTACTTC. The full variable domain, its missing parts supplied by reference TRBV5-1 and TRBJ2-7, is KAGVTQTPRYLIKTRGQQVTLSCSPISGHRSVSWYQQTPGQGLQFLFEYFSETQRNKGNFPGRFSGRQFSNSRSEMNVSTLELGDSALYLCASSLEREGHYFGPGTRLTVT.